The entry that follows covers one T cell receptor (beta chain) sequence. Its antigen is not yet known. No base quality information exists; no much larger clone differs at one position. From its cysteine to its phenylalanine, the CDR3 spans 13 amino acids. Kept here is only the CDR3 DNA, which spans 39 bases and is read in frame from base 1. V is cut by 8 bases and J by 1 base, and the space between the germline ends is 11 bases. The sample is drawn from a study of T cell repertoires in cytomegalovirus infection (dated by TCRdb to about 2019). Study-wide context: Donor HLA type was relevant to the analysis, as public TCR beta signatures indicated carriage of CMV infection together with the matching HLA type. Findings and caveats that apply to the study as a whole: In the ex vivo response, HLA-C-restricted CMV-specific TCR beta clonotypes were dominant, and in two of eight donors the single most frequent clonotype came from this HLA-C-restricted group. Cumulative frequency of public TCR beta family members discriminated carriers of CMV infection plus the relevant HLA type in this cohort and an independent approximately 350-donor cohort.

The run used an Illumina HiSeq 1500. The raw public data were reprocessed by TCRdb itself: fastp quality trimming at Q25, MiXCR clonotype calling, in-frame beta chains only. Each record represents a unique CDR3 protein, reported with the most common genes and DNA among its rows. The sample profile shows about 360,000 distinct CDR3 sequences; 18% of them were found once. The ten largest clones capture approximately 8% of the sample. The TCR sequence derives from a human donor in good health (CMV status not recorded). Some clones in this sample may be carry-over from other donors' samples. The V and J segments used are TRBV12-3 or TRBV12-4 and TRBJ1-1, with TRBD1 perhaps the D gene, on 5 matching bases. Sequences were obtained from PBMCs. CDR3 reads: CASGDTGNTEAFF. The nucleotide sequence reads TGTGCCAGCGGGGATACAGGGAACACTGAAGCTTTCTTT.